Reported below is one T cell receptor (beta chain). Antigen: not known. This specimen comes from a study of shared clonotypes between healthy human individuals. Study results and limitations: The small donor group covered limited genetic and exposure diversity.

The CDR3 consists of 18 residues. From germline, CDR1 is KGHSH and CDR2 LQKENI. V was pared by 2 bases and J by 0 bases, with 18 bases between. Libraries were prepared by immunoSEQ multiplex PCR; TCRdb keeps only in-frame clonotypes and omits some of them. The data hold 1,500,000 or so clones, with approximately 98.5% observed a single time. This receptor was identified in a man in his thirties or forties in good health. Sequencing was performed on naive CD4+ T cells sorted from blood. Subset here: CD45RA+ positively selected. The rearrangement joins TRBV18 to TRBJ2-3; no reliable D call. The CDR3 reads CASSPLPGQSISTDTQYF. The CDR3 region has the DNA TGTGCCAGCTCACCATTGCCTGGTCAGTCAATCAGCACAGATACGCAGTATTTT.